This TCR beta chain is from a study of cytomegalovirus exposure and HLA in healthy donors. Notes on the study in general: Rarity marked most TCR sequences, yet some public TCRs occurred in many donors. A later analysis appeared to link common viral pathogens to several of the most significant clusters. Based on reports, TCR beta sequences accurately predicted HLA-A and HLA-B alleles for most subjects. Later analysis placed DRB1 highest and HLA-C lowest in TCR association rates, which differed by HLA locus.

PCR primers comprised 60 Vbeta and 13 Jbeta primers. The method was immunoSEQ multiplex PCR; TCRdb's version includes in-frame clones alone and lacks a portion of them. Of around 150,000 clones in the sample, approximately 80% are singletons; the top ten hold approximately 2.4%. With regard to this clone: What it recognizes is unknown.

V lost 5 bases, J lost 3 bases, and 16 bases lay in between. The CDR3 spans 15 residues. Germline V gene sequence: CDR1 MNHEY, CDR2 SVGAGI. The chain couples TRBV6-5 to TRBJ1-1; a weak D match, TRBD1 (6 bases). Specimen: PBMCs. This TCR derives from a middle-aged woman in good health and CMV-seropositive. DNA for the CDR3: TGTGCCAGCAGTAGGTCAGGGGTGGGGTACACTGAAGCTTTCTTT. Translating gives CASSRSGVGYTEAFF.